This paragraph covers one T cell receptor (beta chain) sequence. Its antigen is not yet known. Base qualities are not recorded, but no much larger clone differs from it by a single base. The CDR3 contains 14 residues, cysteine and phenylalanine counted. The CDR3 DNA has 42 bases and is translated from base 1. Via the germline V gene, CDR1 is WSHSY and CDR2 SAAADI. V is cut by 8 bases and J by 9 bases, and the space between the germline ends is 20 bases. The collaborating institutions used their own protocols to collect whole blood in K2EDTA tubes. For TCRbeta analysis, collaborators shipped samples in one of three forms: frozen whole blood, isolated PBMCs, or DNA extracted from either of those sample types. This sample is part of a study of blood T cell repertoires in COVID-19 (TCRdb year 2020). Notes on the research overall: The collaborator samples originated in the United States, Italy and Spain and spanned the acute and convalescent phases of COVID-19. The dataset comprised deeply sampled blood TCRbeta repertoires from subjects exposed to, actively infected with, or recovered from COVID-19. Where HLA class I and class II types were available, the types were taken from metadata supplied by the sample provider, not from assay-based typing. The samples were drawn from two sources: the first 160 participants of the ongoing ImmuneRACE study, and over 1,000 subjects contributed by 6 global collaborators. The prospective study material was composed of cDNA or gDNA derived from T cells, B-cell-depleted T cells, or PBMCs. The sample metadata nearly always contained a de-identified subject ID, COVID-19 status, age in years and sex. The repertoires were released in a freely available public database intended as a resource for research on the immune response to SARS-CoV-2. Beyond this particular receptor, the publication reports: How much clinical and demographic metadata was included differed by source and by participant, and the metadata was provided uncurated.

The immunoSEQ Assay, a bias-controlled multiplex PCR, was used to amplify TCRbeta CDR3 regions from genomic DNA. Regarding the original processing steps: Within the assay, amplification of reference gene primers was used to estimate how many nucleated cells each sample contained. To quantify the absolute abundance of each unique TCRbeta CDR3 rearrangement, sequence reads were collapsed and filtered. For each sample, productive Simpson clonality was calculated as the square root of Simpson's diversity index over productive rearrangements. The source is immuneACCESS, and TCRdb retained only in-frame sequences with V and J called. Part of the clones is not carried over; for the studies checked, unresolved V genes explain less than half of this, and the remainder is unexplained. V and J calls and clone size come straight from that table; D and trimming were deduced from the DNA. The sample data list over 350,000 clones, and about nine tenths of these were observed just once. Over 1.1% of the sample is taken by the ten largest.

This receptor chain uses TRBV10-2 and TRBJ1-5; TRBD1 is possibly the D segment (5 matching bases). Sequences were obtained from peripheral blood. This receptor was obtained from a young woman with active or convalescent COVID-19. CDR3 protein: CASGGRAPGWPQHF. The sequenced DNA: TGCGCCAGCGGTGGCAGGGCTCCTGGGTGGCCCCAGCATTTT.